This T cell receptor beta chain was identified during a study of blood T cell repertoires in COVID-19. Study summary: In each case, the material was cDNA or gDNA derived from T cells, B-cell-depleted T cells, or PBMCs.

Authors' processing steps: Amplification of reference gene primers was used by the study to estimate nucleated cell counts. Clones were read by immunoSEQ multiplex PCR, and TCRdb kept only the in-frame ones, dropping some. V, J and clone size are those of that table, while D and trimming were read from the DNA. The table shows a few hundred thousand clones, with 83% occurring only once. Germline values: CDR1 SGHRS, CDR2 YFSETQ. Trimming removed 4 bases at V and 4 bases at J, with 11 bases between. The CDR3 contains 13 residues. This clone was detected once. The receptor was isolated from a man between 60 and 75 years old who had recovered from COVID-19. The rearrangement links TRBV5-1 to TRBJ1-2, with a possible D match to TRBD1 (6 bases). Specimen: peripheral blood. DNA of the CDR3: TGCGCCAGCAGCCCGGACAGAGGCTATGGCTACACCTTC. This sequence encodes CASSPDRGYGYTF.